The TCR beta chain described here comes from a study of CD8+ T cells in alopecia areata. Broader study findings: Mice gave a clearer picture of TCR sharing than patients did, possibly for HLA-related reasons.

Investigators isolated RNA and reverse transcribed it into cDNA to act as the sequencing template. This table comes from immunoSEQ multiplex PCR, and its TCRdb copy is limited to in-frame clones, with some not included. In the table there are about 120,000 clones, around 50% of which are singletons. This CDR3 is 13 amino acids long. Germline V gives CDR1 MNHEY, CDR2 SMNVEV (reference sequence). V lost 3 bases and J 1 base, leaving 6 bases between the germline ends. Sorted populations comprised CD4+ and CD8+ T cells obtained from PBMCs. The table lists this clone with a few counts. The antigen remains unidentified. Other nucleotide sequences from this sample produce the same CDR3.

Sequencing input: NKG2D-low CD8+ T cells sorted from blood. The chain employs TRBV27 and TRBJ2-5; no reliable D call. This receptor was identified in a human donor with alopecia areata. CDR3 sequence (DNA): TGTGCCAGCAGTTTGGGGTTCCAAGAGACCCAGTACTTC. It encodes CASSLGFQETQYF.